This TCR beta chain was profiled in a study of CD8 T cells in Susac syndrome (dated by TCRdb to the late 2010s). In terms of the full investigation: The study used repertoire sequencing to test whether antigen drove CD8+ T cell activation and differentiation in Susac syndrome. What the study reported, not specific to this receptor: The number of individuals in the TCR sequencing and HLA analysis was recognized as being relatively small.

RNA was extracted with the RNeasy kit and roughly 0.5 to 1 ug was reverse transcribed using random hexamers. TCR beta CDR3 regions were amplified with the immunoSEQ multiplex PCR assay covering 54 Vbeta and 13 Jbeta segments. To correct PCR amplification bias, a synthetic template baseline was used for both primer optimization and computational correction. Per the authors' processing: Only productive sequences were kept, with reads annotated to V, D and J genes according to IMGT and analyzed in immunoSEQ Analyzer. To calculate clonality, Shannon entropy was normalized by log2 of the number of productive unique sequences and then subtracted from one. For each patient and control, public and private clones were evaluated among the 100 most prevalent clones. Susac-specific clones were defined as absent from healthy and MS cohorts, over a thousand published viral clones and other ImmuneACCESS disease sequences. TCRdb reworked the public reads: Q25 trimming with fastp, MiXCR clone assembly, productive beta chains retained. Rows with one shared CDR3 protein collapse into an entry with the most common genes and DNA. TCRdb's processing, not the authors' own work, is the source of the V and J calls. Across this sample there are about 130,000 distinct CDR3 sequences, with roughly 94% seen only once. Roughly 0.13% of the sample is taken by the ten largest.

The CDR3 contains 13 residues, cysteine and phenylalanine counted. Just CDR3 DNA is preserved here, 39 bases in frame from base 1. Reading the germline V gene gives CDR1 SQVTM and CDR2 ANQGSEA. V is clipped by 5 bases and J by 8 bases, and the sequence between their germline boundaries is 16 bases long. Turning to this clonotype: Its antigen is unknown. No base quality information exists; no much larger clone differs at one position.

High-throughput TCR beta sequencing profiled peripheral blood CD8+ and CD4+ T cells from healthy donors, Susac syndrome patients and multiple sclerosis patients. The multiple sclerosis controls were treatment-naive patients who had stable or active relapsing-remitting disease and met the revised McDonald criteria. CD8+ TEMRA cells were enriched by FACS, while bulk CD8+ and CD4+ T cells were purified by magnetic negative isolation. Blood was drawn into EDTA tubes, processed within 24 hours, and PBMCs were isolated by density gradient centrifugation. PBMCs intended for TCR sequencing were cryopreserved in liquid nitrogen and thawed later in a water bath at 37 degrees C. The sorted or isolated CD4+, CD8+ and CD8+ TEMRA cells had a purity of 90% or higher.

The sequencing sample was made of CD4+ T cells from PBMCs. The rearrangement joined TRBV29-1 to TRBJ1-3, with TRBD1 perhaps the D gene, on 5 matching bases. The sequence derives from a human donor with multiple sclerosis. DNA sequence: TGCAGCGTTCAGCAGGCCGCCAGGGACACCATATATTTT. Its protein reads: CSVQQAARDTIYF.